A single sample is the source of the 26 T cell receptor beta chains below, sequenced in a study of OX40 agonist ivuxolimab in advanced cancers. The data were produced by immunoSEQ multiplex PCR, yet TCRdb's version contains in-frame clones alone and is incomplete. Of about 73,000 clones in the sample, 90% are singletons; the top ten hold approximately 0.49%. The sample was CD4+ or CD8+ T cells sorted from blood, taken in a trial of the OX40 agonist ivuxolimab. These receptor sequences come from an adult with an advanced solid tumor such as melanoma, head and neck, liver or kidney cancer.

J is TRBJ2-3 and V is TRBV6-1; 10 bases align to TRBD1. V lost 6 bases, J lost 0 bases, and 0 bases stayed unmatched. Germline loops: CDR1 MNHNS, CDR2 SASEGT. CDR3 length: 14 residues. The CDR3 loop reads CASRDRGSTDTQYF. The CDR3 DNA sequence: TGTGCCAGCAGGGACAGGGGGAGCACAGATACGCAGTATTTT.

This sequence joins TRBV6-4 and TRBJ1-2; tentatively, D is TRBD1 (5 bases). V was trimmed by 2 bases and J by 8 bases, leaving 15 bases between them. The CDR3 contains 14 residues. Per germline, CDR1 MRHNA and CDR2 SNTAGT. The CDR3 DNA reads TGTGCCAGCAGTGACACCGGGTCGAGGGGCGGCTACACCTTC. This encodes CASSDTGSRGGYTF.

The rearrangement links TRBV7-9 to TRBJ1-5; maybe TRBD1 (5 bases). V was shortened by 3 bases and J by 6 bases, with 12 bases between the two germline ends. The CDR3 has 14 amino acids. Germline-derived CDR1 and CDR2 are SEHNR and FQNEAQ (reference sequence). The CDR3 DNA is TGTGCCAGCAGCTTGGGGGGGGAGGGTCAGCCCCAGCATTTT. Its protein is CASSLGGEGQPQHF.

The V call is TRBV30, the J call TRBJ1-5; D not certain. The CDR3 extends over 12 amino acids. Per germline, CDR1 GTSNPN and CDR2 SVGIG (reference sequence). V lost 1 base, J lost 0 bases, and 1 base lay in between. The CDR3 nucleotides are TGTGCCTGGAGTGATAGCAATCAGCCCCAGCATTTT. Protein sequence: CAWSDSNQPQHF.

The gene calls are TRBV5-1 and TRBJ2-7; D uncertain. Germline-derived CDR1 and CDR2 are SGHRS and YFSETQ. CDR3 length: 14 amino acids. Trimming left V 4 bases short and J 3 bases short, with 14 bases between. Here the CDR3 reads CASSHPDRDYEQYF. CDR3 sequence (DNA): TGCGCCAGCAGCCATCCTGACCGTGACTACGAGCAGTACTTC.

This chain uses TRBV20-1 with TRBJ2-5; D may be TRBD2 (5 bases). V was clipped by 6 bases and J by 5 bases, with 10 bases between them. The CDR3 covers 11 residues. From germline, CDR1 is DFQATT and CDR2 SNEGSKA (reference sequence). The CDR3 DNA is TGCAGTGCCGGGAAAGGGGAGACCCAGTACTTC. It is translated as CSAGKGETQYF.

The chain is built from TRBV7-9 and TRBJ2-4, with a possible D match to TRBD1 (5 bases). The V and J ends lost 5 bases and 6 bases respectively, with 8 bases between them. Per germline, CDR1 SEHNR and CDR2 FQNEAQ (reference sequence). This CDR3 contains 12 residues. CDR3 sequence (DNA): TGTGCCAGCAGCCCCCAGGGAAACATTCAGTACTTC. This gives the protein CASSPQGNIQYF.

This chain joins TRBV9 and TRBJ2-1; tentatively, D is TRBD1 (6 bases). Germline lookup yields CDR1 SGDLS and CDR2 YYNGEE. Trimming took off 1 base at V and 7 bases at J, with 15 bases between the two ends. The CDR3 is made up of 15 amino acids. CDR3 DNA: TGTGCCAGCAGCGTAAAGGGGGACCCATGGAATGAGCAGTTCTTC. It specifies CASSVKGDPWNEQFF.

The CDR3, as DNA: TGCAGTGCCCAGGACTACCCTGAAGCTTTCTTT. It specifies CSAQDYPEAFF. The V and J genes are TRBV20-1 and TRBJ1-1; D is unclear. The V and J ends lost 6 bases and 6 bases respectively, with 11 bases between them. From germline, CDR1 is DFQATT and CDR2 SNEGSKA (reference sequence). The CDR3 is made up of 11 amino acids.

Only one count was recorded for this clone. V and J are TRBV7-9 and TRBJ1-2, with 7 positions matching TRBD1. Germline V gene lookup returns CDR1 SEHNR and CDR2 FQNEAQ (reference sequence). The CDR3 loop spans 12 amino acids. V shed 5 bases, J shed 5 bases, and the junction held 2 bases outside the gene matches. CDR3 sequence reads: CASSPGGYGYTF. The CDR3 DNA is TGTGCCAGCAGCCCAGGGGGGTATGGCTACACCTTC.

CDR3 sequence (DNA): TGTGCCAGCAGTGACTGGAGGGGCCGGGGCTACACCTTC. Translated: CASSDWRGRGYTF. The chain carries TRBV25-1 and TRBJ1-2, with D perhaps TRBD1 (5 bases). This CDR3 spans 13 amino acids. The germline V gene encodes CDR1 MGHDK and CDR2 SYGVNS. The V gene lost 3 bases and the J gene lost 8 bases, with 13 bases spanning the gap.

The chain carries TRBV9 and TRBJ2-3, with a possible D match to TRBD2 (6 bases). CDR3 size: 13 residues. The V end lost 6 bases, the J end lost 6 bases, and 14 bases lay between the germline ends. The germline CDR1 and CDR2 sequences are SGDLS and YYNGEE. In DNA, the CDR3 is TGTGCCAGCAAATTCGGGAGTGGGGATACGCAGTATTTT. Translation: CASKFGSGDTQYF.

The CDR3 spells CASSLDLTSGQNNEQFF. CDR3 DNA sequence: TGTGCCAGCAGCTTAGATTTGACTAGCGGACAAAACAATGAGCAGTTCTTC. V is TRBV11-2 and J is TRBJ2-1; 9 bases line up with TRBD2. Germline V gives CDR1 SGHAT, CDR2 FQNNGV. There are 17 residues in the CDR3. V shed 0 bases, J shed 5 bases, and the junction held 8 bases outside the gene matches.

CDR3 DNA: TGTGCCAGCAGTCCCGGACAGTTTAGAGAGACCCAGTACTTC. Translating gives CASSPGQFRETQYF. The chain uses TRBV28 and TRBJ2-5; D may be TRBD1 (6 bases). The V and J ends lost 5 bases and 4 bases respectively, with 14 bases between them. The CDR3 is 14 residues long. From germline, CDR1 is MDHEN and CDR2 SYDVKM.

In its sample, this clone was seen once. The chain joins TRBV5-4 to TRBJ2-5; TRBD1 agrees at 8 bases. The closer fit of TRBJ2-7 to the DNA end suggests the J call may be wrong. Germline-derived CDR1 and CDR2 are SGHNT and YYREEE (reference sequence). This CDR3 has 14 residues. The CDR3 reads CASMDPTGVSEQYF. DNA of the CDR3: TGTGCCAGCATGGATCCGACAGGGGTCAGCGAGCAGTACTTC.

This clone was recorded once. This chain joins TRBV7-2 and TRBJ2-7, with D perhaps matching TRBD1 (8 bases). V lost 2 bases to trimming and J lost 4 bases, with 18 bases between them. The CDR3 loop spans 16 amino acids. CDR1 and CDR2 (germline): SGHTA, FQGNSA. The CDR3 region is CASSLQGARTRYEQYF. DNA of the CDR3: TGTGCCAGCAGCTTACAGGGGGCGAGGACTAGGTACGAGCAGTACTTC.

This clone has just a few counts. The CDR3 is CASSETLAGYNEQFF. The CDR3 bases are TGTGCCAGCAGTGAAACTCTAGCGGGGTACAATGAGCAGTTCTTC. The chain links TRBV6-1 to TRBJ2-1, with 9 bases fitting TRBD2. V lost 2 bases and J lost 4; bases outside the gene matches: 3. The germline V gene has CDR1 MNHNS and CDR2 SASEGT. CDR3 length: 15 amino acids.

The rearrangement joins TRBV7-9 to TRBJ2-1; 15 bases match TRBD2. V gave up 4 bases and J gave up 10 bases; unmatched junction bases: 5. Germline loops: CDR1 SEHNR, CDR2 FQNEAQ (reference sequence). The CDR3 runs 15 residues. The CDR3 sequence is CASSWTSGRAEEQFF. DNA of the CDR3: TGTGCCAGCAGCTGGACTAGCGGGAGGGCCGAAGAGCAGTTCTTC.

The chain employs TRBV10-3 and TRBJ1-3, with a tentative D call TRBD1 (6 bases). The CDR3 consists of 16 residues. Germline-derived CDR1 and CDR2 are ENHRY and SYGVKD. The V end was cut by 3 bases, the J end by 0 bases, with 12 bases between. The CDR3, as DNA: TGTGCCATCAGTGACGCCACAGGGTACTCTGGAAACACCATATATTTT. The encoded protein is CAISDATGYSGNTIYF.

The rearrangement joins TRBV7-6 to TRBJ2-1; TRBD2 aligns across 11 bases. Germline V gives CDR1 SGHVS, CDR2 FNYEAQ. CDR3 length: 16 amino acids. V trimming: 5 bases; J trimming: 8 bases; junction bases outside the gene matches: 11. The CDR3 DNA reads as TGTGCCAGCAGCCCGGGGACTAGCGGTACTCTCGATGAGCAGTTCTTC. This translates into CASSPGTSGTLDEQFF.

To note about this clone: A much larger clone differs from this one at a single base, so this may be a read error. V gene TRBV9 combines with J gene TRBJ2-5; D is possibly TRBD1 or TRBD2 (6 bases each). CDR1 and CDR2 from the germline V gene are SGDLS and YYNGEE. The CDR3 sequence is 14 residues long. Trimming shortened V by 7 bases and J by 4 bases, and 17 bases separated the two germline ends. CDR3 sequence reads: CASGEGGGSETQYF. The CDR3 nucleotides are TGTGCCAGCGGCGAAGGAGGGGGTTCAGAGACCCAGTACTTC.

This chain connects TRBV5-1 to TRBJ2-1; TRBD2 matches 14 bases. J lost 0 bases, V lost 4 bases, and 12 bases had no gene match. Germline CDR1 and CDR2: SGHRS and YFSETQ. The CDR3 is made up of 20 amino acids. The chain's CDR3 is CASSRSGTSGRTSSYNEQFF. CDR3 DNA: TGCGCCAGCAGCAGATCCGGGACTAGCGGGAGAACAAGCTCCTACAATGAGCAGTTCTTC.

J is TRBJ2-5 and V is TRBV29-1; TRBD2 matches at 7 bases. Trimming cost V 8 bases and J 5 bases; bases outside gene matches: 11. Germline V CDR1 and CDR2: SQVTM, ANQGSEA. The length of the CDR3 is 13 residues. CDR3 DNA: TGCAGCTTCAAGGGGAGGGCCTGGGAGACCCAGTACTTC. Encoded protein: CSFKGRAWETQYF.

The CDR3 here is CASSSTSGSGINEQFF. In DNA form, the CDR3 reads TGCGCCAGCAGCTCGACGAGCGGGAGCGGTATAAATGAGCAGTTCTTC. V usage is TRBV5-1 and J usage is TRBJ2-1, with 8 positions matching TRBD2. Germline V gives CDR1 SGHRS, CDR2 YFSETQ. V gave up 3 bases and J gave up 7 bases; unmatched junction bases: 12. The CDR3 length is 16 residues.

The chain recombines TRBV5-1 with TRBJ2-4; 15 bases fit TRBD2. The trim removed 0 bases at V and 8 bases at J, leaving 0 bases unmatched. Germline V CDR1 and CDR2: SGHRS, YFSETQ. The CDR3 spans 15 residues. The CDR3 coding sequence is TGCGCCAGCAGCTTGGGGACTAGCGGGAGGGACATTCAGTACTTC. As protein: CASSLGTSGRDIQYF. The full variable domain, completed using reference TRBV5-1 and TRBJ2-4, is KAGVTQTPRYLIKTRGQQVTLSCSPISGHRSVSWYQQTPGQGLQFLFEYFSETQRNKGNFPGRFSGRQFSNSRSEMNVSTLELGDSALYLCASSLGTSGRDIQYFGAGTRLSVL.

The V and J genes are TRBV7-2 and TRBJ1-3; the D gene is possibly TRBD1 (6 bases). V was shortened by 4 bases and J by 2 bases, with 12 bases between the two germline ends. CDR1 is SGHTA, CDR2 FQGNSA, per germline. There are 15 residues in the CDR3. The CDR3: CASSSRGGPGNTIYF. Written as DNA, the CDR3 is TGTGCCAGCAGCTCGCGTGGGGGGCCTGGAAACACCATATATTTT. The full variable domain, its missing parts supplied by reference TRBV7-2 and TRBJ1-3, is GAGVSQSPSNKVTEKGKDVELRCDPISGHTALYWYRQSLGQGLEFLIYFQGNSAPDKSGLPSDRFSAERTGGSVSTLTIQRTQQEDSAVYLCASSSRGGPGNTIYFGEGSWLTVV.